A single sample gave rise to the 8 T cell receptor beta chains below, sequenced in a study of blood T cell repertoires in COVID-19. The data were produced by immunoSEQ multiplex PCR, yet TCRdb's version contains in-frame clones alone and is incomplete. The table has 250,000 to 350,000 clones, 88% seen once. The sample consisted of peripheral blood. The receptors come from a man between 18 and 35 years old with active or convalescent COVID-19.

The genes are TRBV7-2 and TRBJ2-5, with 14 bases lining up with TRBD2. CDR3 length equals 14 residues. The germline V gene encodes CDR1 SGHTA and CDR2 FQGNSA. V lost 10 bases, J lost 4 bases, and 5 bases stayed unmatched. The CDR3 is CATRLAGGAETQYF. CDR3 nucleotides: TGTGCCACCCGACTAGCGGGGGGGGCAGAGACCCAGTACTTC.

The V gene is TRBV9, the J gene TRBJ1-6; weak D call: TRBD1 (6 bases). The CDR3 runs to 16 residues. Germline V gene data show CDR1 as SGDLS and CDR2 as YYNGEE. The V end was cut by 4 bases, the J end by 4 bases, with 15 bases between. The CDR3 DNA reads TGTGCCAGCAGCCCGGTGGACAGTCTGTATAATTCACCCCTCCACTTT. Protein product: CASSPVDSLYNSPLHF.

CDR3 region: CASSQDLRKDEKLFF. DNA for the CDR3: TGTGCCAGCAGCCAAGATCTGCGGAAGGATGAAAAACTGTTTTTT. The rearrangement links TRBV3-1 (or the pseudogene TRBV3-2) to TRBJ1-4; unclear D gene. Germline loops: CDR1 LGHDT, CDR2 YNNKEL (reference sequence). The CDR3 spans 15 residues. With 0 bases removed from V and 6 bases from J, the gap between germline ends came to 11 bases.

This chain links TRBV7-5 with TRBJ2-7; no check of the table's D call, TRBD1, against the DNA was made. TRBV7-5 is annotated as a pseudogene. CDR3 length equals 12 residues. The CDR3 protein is CARSSQGCEQYF. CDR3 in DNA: TGTGCCAGAAGTTCACAGGGGTGCGAGCAGTACTTC.

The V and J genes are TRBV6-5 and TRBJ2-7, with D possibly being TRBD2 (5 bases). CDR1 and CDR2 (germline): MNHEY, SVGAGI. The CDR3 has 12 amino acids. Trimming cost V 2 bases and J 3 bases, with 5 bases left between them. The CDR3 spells CASSYEGYEQYF. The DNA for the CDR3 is TGTGCCAGCAGTTACGAGGGCTACGAGCAGTACTTC.

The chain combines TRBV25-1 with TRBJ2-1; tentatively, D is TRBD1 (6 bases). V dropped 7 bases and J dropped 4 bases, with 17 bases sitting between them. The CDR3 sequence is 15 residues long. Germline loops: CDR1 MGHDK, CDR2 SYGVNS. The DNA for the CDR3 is TGTGCCAGCAATATCGGTATCCAGGGGTACAATGAGCAGTTCTTC. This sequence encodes CASNIGIQGYNEQFF.

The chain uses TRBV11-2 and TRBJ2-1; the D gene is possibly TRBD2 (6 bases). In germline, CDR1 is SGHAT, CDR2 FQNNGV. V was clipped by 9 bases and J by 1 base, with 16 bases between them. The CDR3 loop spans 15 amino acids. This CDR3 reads CASGGRGWSYNEQFF. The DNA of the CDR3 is TGTGCCAGTGGCGGGCGGGGCTGGTCCTACAATGAGCAGTTCTTC.

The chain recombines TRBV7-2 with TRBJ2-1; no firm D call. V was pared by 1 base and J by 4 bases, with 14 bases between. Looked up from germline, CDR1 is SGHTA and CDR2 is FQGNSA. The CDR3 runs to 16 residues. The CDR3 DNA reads TGTGCCAGCAGCTTAGTACTAAACGATATTTACAATGAGCAGTTCTTC. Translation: CASSLVLNDIYNEQFF.